This T cell receptor beta chain originates from a study of T-cell memory formation after mild COVID-19. Study outcomes and limitations: Cross-reactive memory appears to have joined, as suggested by some responding clones showing up in pre-infection memory. Day 15 to 85 contracting clones showed balanced CD4/CD8; later expanders leaned CD4+.

TCRdb reanalysed the 5' RACE reads using MiXCR and keeps one entry per CDR3 protein. This repertoire shows about 110,000 distinct CDR3 sequences, over 10% found once; its top ten account for about 27%. The CDR3 spans 15 residues. CDR1 MNHEY and CDR2 SVGEGT come from the germline V gene. Trimming took 9 bases from V and 7 from J; bases not matched to a gene: 8. This clonotype was seen a handful of times. The target antigen is unknown. The chain combines TRBV6-2 or TRBV6-3 with TRBJ2-2; TRBD2 aligns across 13 bases. The TCR sequence derives from an adult woman who had mild COVID-19 (a few samples of this study predate the infection). Cell type and time point are not known. Sequencing was done on a sample of PBMCs or a T cell subset sorted from them (not recorded which). The CDR3 is CASSGLAGAIGELFF. In nucleotides, the CDR3 is TGTGCCAGTTCCGGACTAGCGGGAGCGATCGGGGAGCTGTTTTTT.